What follows are 25 T cell receptor beta chains derived from one specimen sequenced in a study of T cell responses to AZD1222 COVID-19 vaccine. Clones were read by immunoSEQ multiplex PCR, and TCRdb kept only the in-frame ones, dropping some. This table has approximately 140,000 clones, about 81% appearing once. Sequences were derived from peripheral blood, sampled on day 0 of MenACWY control vaccination. These receptors came from an adult in good health.

This sequence joins TRBV5-4 and TRBJ2-7; TRBD2 might be the D (7 bases). The CDR3 runs to 15 residues. Trimming pared 2 bases from V and 2 bases from J, leaving 14 bases between. CDR1 and CDR2 (germline): SGHNT, YYREEE (reference sequence). The CDR3 bases are TGTGCCAGCAGCTTAGGGTCCGGGGGGCCCTACGAGCAGTACTTC. Its protein product is CASSLGSGGPYEQYF.

The rearrangement links TRBV6-1 to TRBJ1-2, with TRBD1 matching 9 bases. Trimming took 2 bases from V and 7 from J; bases not matched to a gene: 14. The CDR3 consists of 17 residues. Per the germline V gene, CDR1 is MNHNS and CDR2 is SASEGT. CDR3 nucleotides: TGTGCCAGCAGTGAACGTGACCGGGACAGGGAGATTCGTGGCTACACCTTC. This codes for CASSERDRDREIRGYTF.

The genes are TRBV9 and TRBJ1-6, with 9 positions matching TRBD1. J gave up 5 bases and V 7 bases, and 7 bases lay outside the gene matches. The CDR3 is 15 residues long. Germline CDR1 reads SGDLS; CDR2 reads YYNGEE. The chain's CDR3 is CASSPGDRDNSPLHF. The DNA of the CDR3 is TGTGCCAGCTCCCCCGGGGACAGGGATAATTCACCCCTCCACTTT.

A note on this clone: This sample also contains other DNA sequences that code for the same CDR3. V usage is TRBV28 and J usage is TRBJ1-3, with TRBD1 matching over 7 bases. There are 14 residues in the CDR3. CDR1 is MDHEN and CDR2 is SYDVKM in the germline V gene. V dropped 6 bases and J dropped 1; count of bases not matched to a gene: 3. The DNA for the CDR3 is TGTGCCAGCAGCTTGACAGGGTCTGGAAACACCATATATTTT. This gives the protein CASSLTGSGNTIYF.

The chain couples TRBV5-1 to TRBJ2-1; D perhaps matches TRBD2 (6 bases). Germline CDR1 and CDR2: SGHRS and YFSETQ. V lost 0 bases and J lost 7, with 11 bases in between. The CDR3 is 14 amino acids. The CDR3 DNA reads TGCGCCAGCAGCTTGGGTGTAGGAGGGAATGAGCAGTTCTTC. It translates to CASSLGVGGNEQFF.

The J gene is TRBJ2-5, the V gene TRBV10-1; 11 nucleotides match TRBD1. Germline CDR1 is WNHNN and CDR2 is SYGVQD (reference sequence). This CDR3 is built from 16 residues. The V gene end was trimmed by 0 bases and the J gene end by 1 base; junction bases not matched to a gene: 1. CDR3 protein: CASSESGTGGQETQYF. CDR3 bases: TGCGCCAGCAGTGAGTCGGGGACAGGGGGCCAAGAGACCCAGTACTTC.

This clone has only a few counts. The chain couples TRBV19 to TRBJ2-7, with a tentative D call TRBD1 (6 bases). The CDR3 consists of 14 residues. V shed 5 bases and J shed 1 base, with 12 bases lying between them. Germline V gene sequence: CDR1 LNHDA, CDR2 SQIVND (reference sequence). Here the CDR3 DNA reads TGTGCCAGTAGTCCCGGGACATCTTCCTACGAGCAGTACTTC. Encoded protein: CASSPGTSSYEQYF.

This clone turned up a few times. The rearrangement joins TRBV9 to TRBJ1-1; D is unclear. V was trimmed by 0 bases and J by 0 bases, leaving 6 bases between them. This CDR3 has 14 residues. Looked up from germline, CDR1 is SGDLS and CDR2 is YYNGEE. The CDR3 protein is CASSVDWVNTEAFF. CDR3 DNA: TGTGCCAGCAGCGTAGATTGGGTGAACACTGAAGCTTTCTTT.

This clone was counted between two and nine times. The rearrangement joins TRBV6-5 to TRBJ1-4; D might be TRBD1 (5 bases). V was shortened by 6 bases and J by 4 bases, with 15 bases between the two germline ends. This CDR3 contains 15 residues. Per germline, CDR1 MNHEY and CDR2 SVGAGI. DNA of the CDR3: TGTGCCAGCAGGGGAGAACAGGTCATTAATGAAAAACTGTTTTTT. Protein: CASRGEQVINEKLFF.

This clone was seen only once. The genes are TRBV6-1 and TRBJ1-2; perhaps TRBD1 as D (5 bases). The CDR3 is made up of 13 amino acids. V lost 2 bases and J 2 bases, leaving 6 bases between the germline ends. Germline-derived CDR1 and CDR2 are MNHNS and SASEGT. The CDR3 coding sequence is TGTGCCAGCAGTGAACAGGGAAACTATGGCTACACCTTC. It specifies CASSEQGNYGYTF.

The chain joins TRBV3-1 (or the pseudogene TRBV3-2) to TRBJ1-3; D perhaps matches TRBD1 (6 bases). CDR3 size: 19 residues. Looked up from germline, CDR1 is LGHDT and CDR2 is YNNKEL (reference sequence). The germline V and J ends were trimmed by 4 bases and 2 bases, with 24 bases remaining between them. Here the CDR3 DNA reads TGTGCCAGCAGCCGCGAGGGGGTAACCCGAAGCACGGCTGGAAACACCATATATTTT. Amino acids: CASSREGVTRSTAGNTIYF.

This chain joins TRBV6-6 and TRBJ1-5; D is ambiguous. V was clipped by 6 bases and J by 0 bases, with 15 bases between them. This CDR3 contains 16 residues. CDR1 is MNHNY, CDR2 SVGAGI, per germline (reference sequence). CDR3 loop: CASSYNSQYSNQPQHF. The CDR3 DNA is TGTGCCAGCAGCTACAACAGTCAATATAGCAATCAGCCCCAGCATTTT.

Remarks on this clone: Possible read error: a much larger clone is one base away. Other DNA sequences in this sample translate to the same CDR3. The chain is built from TRBV7-2 and TRBJ1-1; D is unclear. The CDR3 covers 13 residues. The V end lost 1 base, the J end lost 1 base, and 4 bases lay between the germline ends. Germline lookup yields CDR1 SGHTA and CDR2 FQGNSA. The CDR3 coding sequence is TGTGCCAGCAGCTTAGGCCAGAACACTGAAGCTTTCTTT. Encoded protein: CASSLGQNTEAFF.

This clone was found once. The chain is built from TRBV2 and TRBJ2-5; 11 bases are shared with TRBD1. The CDR3 runs to 15 residues. Looked up from germline, CDR1 is SNHLY and CDR2 is FYNNEI. V was pared by 0 bases and J by 5 bases, with 2 bases of the junction left unmatched. In nucleotides, the CDR3 is TGTGCCAGCAGTGAAGCCCGGACAGGGGGCGAGACCCAGTACTTC. This codes for CASSEARTGGETQYF. Drawing the rest from reference TRBV2 and TRBJ2-5, the complete variable domain is EPEVTQTPSHQVTQMGQEVILRCVPISNHLYFYWYRQILGQKVEFLVSFYNNEISEKSEIFDDQFSVERPDGSNFTLKIRSTKLEDSAMYFCASSEARTGGETQYFGPGTRLLVL.

V and J are TRBV28 and TRBJ2-2, with a possible D match to TRBD1 (8 bases). This CDR3 contains 15 residues. V was clipped by 6 bases and J by 4 bases, with 15 bases between them. Germline V CDR1 and CDR2: MDHEN, SYDVKM. The CDR3 loop reads CASSYRGGGTGELFF. The CDR3 DNA is TGTGCCAGCAGCTACAGGGGGGGAGGCACCGGGGAGCTGTTTTTT.

As regards this clone: Additional DNA sequences in this sample encode the identical CDR3. The rearrangement joins TRBV5-4 to TRBJ2-5; possible D gene TRBD2, 5 bases. This CDR3 spans 13 amino acids. CDR1 is SGHNT, CDR2 YYREEE, per germline (reference sequence). Trimming took off 0 bases at V and 3 bases at J, with 6 bases between the two ends. In DNA form, the CDR3 reads TGTGCCAGCAGCTTGGGGGGAGAAGAGACCCAGTACTTC. Its protein is CASSLGGEETQYF.

This clone was detected only once. The CDR3 nucleotides read TGTGCCAGCAGCTCCCGGGGGGGGGCAAATGAGCAGTTCTTC. This sequence encodes CASSSRGGANEQFF. The chain joins TRBV7-6 to TRBJ2-1, with 8 nucleotides matching TRBD2. From germline, CDR1 is SGHVS and CDR2 FNYEAQ. V dropped 4 bases and J dropped 7; count of bases not matched to a gene: 6. The CDR3 is made up of 14 amino acids.

This clone was observed a handful of times. The same CDR3 also results from other DNA sequences found in this sample. The gene calls are TRBV3-1 (or the pseudogene TRBV3-2) and TRBJ1-5; possibly TRBD1 for D (6 bases). V shed 1 base and J shed 4 bases, with 8 bases lying between them. Germline V gene lookup returns CDR1 LGHDT and CDR2 YNNKEL (reference sequence). CDR3 length: 14 amino acids. CDR3 sequence reads: CASSQGTANQPQHF. The CDR3 nucleotides are TGTGCCAGCAGCCAAGGGACAGCAAATCAGCCCCAGCATTTT.

This clone was counted once. This chain links TRBV6-2 or TRBV6-3 with TRBJ2-7; 10 bases line up with TRBD1. In germline, CDR1 is MNHEY, CDR2 SVGEGT. This CDR3 is 16 amino acids long. Unmatched junction bases numbered 4, after V lost 2 bases and J lost 0 bases. The CDR3 spells CASSYRTGGSSYEQYV. CDR3 DNA sequence: TGTGCCAGCAGTTACCGGACAGGGGGGAGCTCCTACGAGCAGTACGTC.

The chain's CDR3 is CASRSPTYNSPLHF. CDR3 coding DNA: TGTGCCAGTAGGAGCCCAACCTATAATTCACCCCTCCACTTT. The chain is built from TRBV19 and TRBJ1-6; the D is unclear. V was clipped by 6 bases and J by 2 bases, with 8 bases between them. The V gene's germline CDR1 is LNHDA and CDR2 SQIVND (reference sequence). The CDR3 contains 14 residues.

The chain is built from TRBV29-1 and TRBJ1-1; D possibly corresponds to TRBD1 (6 bases). The germline CDR1 and CDR2 sequences are SQVTM and ANQGSEA. Trimming took 5 bases from V and 2 from J, leaving 12 bases between them. The CDR3 totals 13 residues. In DNA form, the CDR3 reads TGCAGCGTTTTGACAGGCCCAAACACTGAAGCTTTCTTT. It encodes CSVLTGPNTEAFF. The whole variable domain, filled in from reference TRBV29-1 and TRBJ1-1, reads SAVISQKPSRDICQRGTSLTIQCQVDSQVTMMFWYRQQPGQSLTLIATANQGSEATYESGFVIDKFPISRPNLTFSTLTVSNMSPEDSSIYLCSVLTGPNTEAFFGQGTRLTVV.

This chain joins TRBV14 and TRBJ2-5; D gene uncertain. The CDR3 extends over 15 amino acids. V lost 1 base and J lost 3, with 12 bases in between. The germline V gene has CDR1 SGHDN and CDR2 FVKESK. This chain's CDR3 is CASSQALTQKETQYF. CDR3 DNA sequence: TGTGCCAGCAGCCAAGCCCTGACACAAAAAGAGACCCAGTACTTC. Using reference TRBV14 and TRBJ2-5 for the parts outside the CDR3, the full variable domain is EAGVTQFPSHSVIEKGQTVTLRCDPISGHDNLYWYRRVMGKEIKFLLHFVKESKQDESGMPNNRFLAERTGGTYSTLKVQPAELEDSGVYFCASSQALTQKETQYFGPGTRLLVL.

The genes are TRBV28 and TRBJ1-5; D gene uncertain. V lost 3 bases and J lost 4, with 10 bases in between. This CDR3 has 14 amino acids. The germline gives CDR1 MDHEN, CDR2 SYDVKM. CDR3 nucleotides: TGTGCCAGCAGTTTCGCAACGGTAAATCAGCCCCAGCATTTT. Amino acids: CASSFATVNQPQHF.

The chain combines TRBV14 with TRBJ1-1; no clear D. Germline-derived CDR1 and CDR2 are SGHDN and FVKESK. The CDR3 runs to 13 residues. V lost 4 bases to trimming and J lost 4 bases, with 10 bases between them. In DNA, the CDR3 is TGTGCCAGCAGCCGCGAACGGGCCACTGAAGCTTTCTTT. Translating it yields CASSRERATEAFF.

In this sample, this clone turned up a few times. The rearrangement joins TRBV5-4 to TRBJ1-2; D is uncertain. Trimming removed 3 bases at V and 7 bases at J, with 22 bases between. The CDR3 is made up of 16 amino acids. Germline V gene lookup returns CDR1 SGHNT and CDR2 YYREEE (reference sequence). CDR3 amino acids: CASSSTSVQFGGGYTF. In DNA, the CDR3 is TGTGCCAGCAGCTCCACGTCGGTACAGTTCGGAGGTGGCTACACCTTC.